This TCR beta chain derives from a study of blood T cell repertoires in COVID-19. Study summary: Samples came from the United States, Italy and Spain, spanning acute and convalescent COVID-19.

Method: immunoSEQ multiplex PCR; TCRdb's copy keeps in-frame clones and lacks some. The sample has 400,000 to 550,000 clones, around 88% seen once. The CDR3 is 17 amino acids. V gave up 8 bases and J gave up 4 bases; unmatched junction bases: 13. The V gene's germline CDR1 is MNHEY and CDR2 SMNVEV (reference sequence). The source of this sequence is a woman in her twenties or thirties with acute or convalescent COVID-19. This chain uses TRBV27 with TRBJ2-3; 12 bases are shared with TRBD2. The sample consisted of peripheral blood. The CDR3 here is CASSLGTSGFLADTQYF. The CDR3 bases are TGTGCCAGCTCTTTAGGGACTAGCGGGTTCCTCGCAGATACGCAGTATTTT.